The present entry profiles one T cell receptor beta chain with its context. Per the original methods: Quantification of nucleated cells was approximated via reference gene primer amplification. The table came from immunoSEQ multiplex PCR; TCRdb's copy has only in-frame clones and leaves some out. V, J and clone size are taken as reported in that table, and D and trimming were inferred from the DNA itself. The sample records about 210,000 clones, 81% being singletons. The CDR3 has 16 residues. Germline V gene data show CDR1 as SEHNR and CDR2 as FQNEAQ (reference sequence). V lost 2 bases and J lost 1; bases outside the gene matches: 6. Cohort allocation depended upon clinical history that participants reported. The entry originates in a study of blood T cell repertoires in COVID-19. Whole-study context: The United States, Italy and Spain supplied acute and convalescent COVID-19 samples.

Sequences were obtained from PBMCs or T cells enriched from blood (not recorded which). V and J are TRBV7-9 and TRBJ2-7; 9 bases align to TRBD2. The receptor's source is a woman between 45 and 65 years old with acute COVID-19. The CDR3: CASSLSFTSGSYEQYF. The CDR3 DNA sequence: TGTGCCAGCAGCTTATCTTTTACTAGCGGGTCCTACGAGCAGTACTTC.